The clone carrying this T cell receptor beta chain was recorded many times. As yet, its antigen is unknown. This sample was included in a study of regulatory T cells in long-lasting Graves disease. Overall study context: Patients newly diagnosed with Graves' had been on antithyroid drugs for under 3 months.

Time point denoted: newly diagnosed GD, antithyroid drugs for less than 3 months. Researchers made the TCR library from RNA that was extracted from PBMCs. Sequencing libraries for TCR beta were prepared with iRepertoire HTBI primers and Arm-PCR of CDR3 regions. Study processing details: Identified segments across samples numbered approximately 62 TRBV and more than 11 TRBJ. TCRdb passed the multiplex PCR reads through MiXCR, listing each CDR3 protein once. TCRdb's processing, not the authors' own work, is the source of the V and J calls. The sample has about 370,000 distinct CDR3 sequences, around 15% seen once; the top ten hold over 20%. Study findings and constraints: It is possible that accuracy was reduced by the small size of the sample. Persistent disease samples used TRBV28, TRBJ1-2 and TRBJ2-5 preferentially.

The junction had 0 bases not matched to a gene; V was cut back by 3 bases and J by 6 bases. CDR1 and CDR2 (germline): SNHLY, FYNNEI. This CDR3 is 15 amino acids long. This specimen was peripheral blood mononuclear cells (PBMCs), taken at new diagnosis, from a patient treated with antithyroid drugs. The TCR comes from a female donor with Graves disease. The rearrangement uses TRBV2 and TRBJ2-2, with 14 bases lining up with TRBD2. As DNA, the CDR3 is TGTGCCAGCAGTGAGGGACTAGCGGGAGCCGGGGAGCTGTTTTTT. Translation: CASSEGLAGAGELFF.